The rows below give T cell receptor beta chains drawn from one sample of a study of CD8 T cells in ankylosing spondylitis. TCRdb reprocessed the 5' RACE reads via MiXCR and lists one record per CDR3 protein. Here the sample spans about 140,000 distinct CDR3 sequences, about a third being singletons. The sample comprised synovial fluid, either unsorted or a sorted T cell fraction (not recorded which). The receptors were sampled from a male donor with ankylosing spondylitis. Each CDR3 is given with its conserved first and last residue. A D gene is named only where the DNA matches it firmly. Clone size is not always given. Where it is, it says once, few, many or a class for expanded clones.

CDR3,DNA,J,V,D,size
CASSPPKGMNTEAFF,TGTGCCAGCAGCCCCCCGAAGGGGATGAACACTGAAGCTTTCTTT,TRBJ1-1,TRBV6-2/TRBV6-3,.,.
CASSETGMIADEQFF,TGTGCCAGCAGTGAGACAGGGATGATTGCCGATGAGCAGTTCTTC,TRBJ2-1,TRBV2,TRBD1,many
CASSLEATGNTIYF,TGTGCCAGCAGCTTAGAAGCGACTGGAAACACCATATATTTT,TRBJ1-3,TRBV11-3,.,.
CATSRDIGSYNEQFF,TGTGCCACCAGCAGAGATATCGGCTCCTACAATGAGCAGTTCTTC,TRBJ2-1,TRBV15,.,.
CASSLERQAGYGYTF,TGTGCCAGCAGCTTAGAGAGGCAGGCTGGCTATGGCTACACCTTC,TRBJ1-2,TRBV7-9,.,.
CASSLRDFNEKLFF,TGTGCCAGCAGCCTCCGGGACTTTAATGAAAAACTGTTTTTT,TRBJ1-4,TRBV7-9,.,.
CASSQATDNTDTQYF,TGCGCCAGCAGCCAAGCGACAGATAACACAGATACGCAGTATTTT,TRBJ2-3,TRBV4-1,.,many
CASSSHLPSTGELFF,TGCGCCAGCAGCTCGCATTTGCCGAGCACCGGGGAGCTGTTTTTT,TRBJ2-2,TRBV5-1,.,many
CASSLEGGNTDTQYF,TGTGCCAGCAGCTTGGAGGGTGGCAACACAGATACGCAGTATTTT,TRBJ2-3,TRBV5-8,.,few
CSVSPGRNTGELFF,TGCAGCGTTTCGCCAGGGAGGAACACCGGGGAGCTGTTTTTT,TRBJ2-2,TRBV29-1,.,.
CASSLDSVRDEQYF,TGTGCCAGCAGCTTGGACAGCGTCCGGGACGAGCAGTACTTC,TRBJ2-7,TRBV12-3/TRBV12-4,.,.
CASSLWQNTGELFF,TGTGCCAGCAGCTTGTGGCAGAACACCGGGGAGCTGTTTTTT,TRBJ2-2,TRBV11-2,.,.
CASSWTPSGGANVLTF,TGTGCCAGCAGCTGGACCCCCTCGGGTGGGGCCAACGTCCTGACTTTC,TRBJ2-6,TRBV7-3,.,.
CSARGDRGETQYF,TGCAGTGCTAGAGGGGACAGGGGGGAGACCCAGTACTTC,TRBJ2-5,TRBV20-1,TRBD1,few
CSVEATGTGVYGYTF,TGCAGCGTTGAAGCTACCGGGACAGGGGTCTATGGCTACACCTTC,TRBJ1-2,TRBV29-1,TRBD1,few
CSADDRGHEQYF,TGCAGTGCTGATGACCGGGGCCACGAGCAGTACTTC,TRBJ2-7,TRBV20-1,.,.
CASNRFPAQETQYF,TGTGCCAGCAATCGGTTCCCAGCTCAAGAGACCCAGTACTTC,TRBJ2-5,TRBV6-1,.,.
CSAYGLAISTDTQYF,TGCAGTGCCTACGGACTAGCGATTAGCACAGATACGCAGTATTTT,TRBJ2-3,TRBV20-1,TRBD2,many
CASRPDSSTDTQYF,TGCGCCAGCAGACCTGACAGTAGCACAGATACGCAGTATTTT,TRBJ2-3,TRBV5-1,.,many